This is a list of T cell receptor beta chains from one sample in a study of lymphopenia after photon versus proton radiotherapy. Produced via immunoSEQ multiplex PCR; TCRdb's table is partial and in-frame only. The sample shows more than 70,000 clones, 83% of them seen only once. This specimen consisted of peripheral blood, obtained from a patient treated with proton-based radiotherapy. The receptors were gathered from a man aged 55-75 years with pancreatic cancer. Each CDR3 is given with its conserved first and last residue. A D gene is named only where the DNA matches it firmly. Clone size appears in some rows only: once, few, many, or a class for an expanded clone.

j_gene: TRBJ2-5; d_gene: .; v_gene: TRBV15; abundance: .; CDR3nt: TGTGCCACCAGCTGGGCCAGAAGAGGCCAAGAGACCCAGTACTTC; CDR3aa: CATSWARRGQETQYF
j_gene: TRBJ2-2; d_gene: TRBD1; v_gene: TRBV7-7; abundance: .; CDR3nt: TGTGCTAGCAGCTCGGGGACAGACACCGGGGAGCTGTTTTTT; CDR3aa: CASSSGTDTGELFF
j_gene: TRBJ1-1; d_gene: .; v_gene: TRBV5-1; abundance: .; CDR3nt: TGCGCCAGCAGCTTTGGGTCGGCGGTGAACACTGAAGCTTTCTTT; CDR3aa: CASSFGSAVNTEAFF
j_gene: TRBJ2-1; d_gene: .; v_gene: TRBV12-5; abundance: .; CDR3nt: TGTGCTAGTGCCGCGCCTGGGAGCTCCTACAATGAGCAGTTCTTC; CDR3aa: CASAAPGSSYNEQFF
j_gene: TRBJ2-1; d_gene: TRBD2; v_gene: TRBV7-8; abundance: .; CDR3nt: TGTGCCAGCAGCTTAAGCGGGAGGGTCGATGAGCAGTTCTTC; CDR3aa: CASSLSGRVDEQFF
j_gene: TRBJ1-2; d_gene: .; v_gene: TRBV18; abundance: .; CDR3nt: TGTGCCAGCTCACCAGGTAGCACGGACTATGGCTACACCTTC; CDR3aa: CASSPGSTDYGYTF
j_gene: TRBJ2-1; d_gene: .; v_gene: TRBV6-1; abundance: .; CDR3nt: TGTGCCAGCAGTTTTACTAGGAATGAGCAGTTCTTC; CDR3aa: CASSFTRNEQFF
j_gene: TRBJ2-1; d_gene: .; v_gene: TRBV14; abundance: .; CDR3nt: TGTGCCAGCAGTCAAGATATAGGCCCCCACAATGAGCAGTTCTTC; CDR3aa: CASSQDIGPHNEQFF
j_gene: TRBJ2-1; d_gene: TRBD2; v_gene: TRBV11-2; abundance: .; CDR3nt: TGTGCCAGCAGCTTAAAACTAGCGGGTAACAATGAGCAGTTCTTC; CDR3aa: CASSLKLAGNNEQFF
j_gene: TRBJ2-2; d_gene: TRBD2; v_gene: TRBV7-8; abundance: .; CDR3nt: TGTGCCAGCAGCCCCACCGGGACTAGCGGGTTTTTTAGCACCGGGGAGCTGTTTTTT; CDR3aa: CASSPTGTSGFFSTGELFF
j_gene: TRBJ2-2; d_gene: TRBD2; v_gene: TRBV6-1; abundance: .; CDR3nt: TGTGCCAGCAGTGTTCGGGGGGAATGGGCCGGGGAGCTGTTTTTT; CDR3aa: CASSVRGEWAGELFF
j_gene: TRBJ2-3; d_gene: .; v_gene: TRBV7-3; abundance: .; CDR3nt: TGTGCCAGCAGCCCCGGTGGGGGGGCCGGGGATACGCAGTATTTT; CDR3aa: CASSPGGGAGDTQYF
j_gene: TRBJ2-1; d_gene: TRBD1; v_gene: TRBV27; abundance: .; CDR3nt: TGTGCCAGCCGTAAGGGGGCCTCGGCCTACAATGAGCAGTTCTTC; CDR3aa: CASRKGASAYNEQFF
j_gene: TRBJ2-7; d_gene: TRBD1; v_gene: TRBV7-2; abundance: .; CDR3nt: TGTGCCAGCAGCTTAGGTCCACAGGGGGCCTACGAGCAGTACTTC; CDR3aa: CASSLGPQGAYEQYF
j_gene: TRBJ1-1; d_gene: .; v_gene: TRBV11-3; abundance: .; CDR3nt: TGTGCCAGCAGCTTAGCTCTCAGGGTAGGGAGTAACACTGAAGCTTTCTTT; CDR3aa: CASSLALRVGSNTEAFF
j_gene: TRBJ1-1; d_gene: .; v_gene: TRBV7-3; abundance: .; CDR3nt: TGTGCCAGCAGCTTAGAGCTCAACACTGAAGCTTTCTTT; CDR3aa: CASSLELNTEAFF
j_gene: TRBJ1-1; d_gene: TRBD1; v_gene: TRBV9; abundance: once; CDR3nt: TGTGCCAGCAGCGTAAGCGCGGGACAGGGGACCACTGAAGCTTTCTTT; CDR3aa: CASSVSAGQGTTEAFF
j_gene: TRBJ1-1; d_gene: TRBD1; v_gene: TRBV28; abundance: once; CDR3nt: TGTGCCAGCAGTAAACAGGGGGGGTGGTACGACACTGAAGCTTTCTTT; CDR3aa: CASSKQGGWYDTEAFF
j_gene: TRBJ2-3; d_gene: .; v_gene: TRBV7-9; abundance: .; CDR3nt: TGTGCCAGCAGCCTCCCTAGGGTGAGCGGGAGCACAGATACGCAGTATTTT; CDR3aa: CASSLPRVSGSTDTQYF
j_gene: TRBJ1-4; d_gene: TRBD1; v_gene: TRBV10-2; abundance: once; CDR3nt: TGCGCCAGCAGGGACAGGGGGCTTGATGAAAAACTGTTTTTT; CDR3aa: CASRDRGLDEKLFF
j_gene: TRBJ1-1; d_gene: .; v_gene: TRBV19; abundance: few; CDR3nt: TGTGCCAGTAGTATCTCCTTGCAACGAAACACTGAAGCTTTCTTT; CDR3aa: CASSISLQRNTEAFF
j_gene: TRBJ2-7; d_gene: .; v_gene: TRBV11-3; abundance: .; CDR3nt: TGTGCCAGCAGCTTAGGGGGTCCCAGCTCCTACGAGCAGTACTTC; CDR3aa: CASSLGGPSSYEQYF
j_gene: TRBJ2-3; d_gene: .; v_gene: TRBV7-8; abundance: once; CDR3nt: TGTGCCAGCAGCGTACAGACCAGCACAGATACGCAGTATTTT; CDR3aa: CASSVQTSTDTQYF
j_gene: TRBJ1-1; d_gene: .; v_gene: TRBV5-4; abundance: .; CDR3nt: TGTGCCAGCAGCTTAGGGACCCTGAACACTGAAGCTTTCTTT; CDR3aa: CASSLGTLNTEAFF
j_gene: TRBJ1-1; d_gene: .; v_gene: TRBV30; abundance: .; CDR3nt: TGTGCCTGGACTCGGGTCTCCGGACATTCGAACACTGAAGCTTTCTTT; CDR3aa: CAWTRVSGHSNTEAFF
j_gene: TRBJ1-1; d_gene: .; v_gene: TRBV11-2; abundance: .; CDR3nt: TGTGCCAGCAGCTTCCTTGAGAACACTGAAGCTTTCTTT; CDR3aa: CASSFLENTEAFF
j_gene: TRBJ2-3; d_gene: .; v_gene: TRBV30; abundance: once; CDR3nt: TGTGCCTGGAGTACGAGGAGGATCACAGATACGCAGTATTTT; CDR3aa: CAWSTRRITDTQYF
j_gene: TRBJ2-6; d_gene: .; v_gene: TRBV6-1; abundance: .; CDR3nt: TGTGCCATCGGGGTTGTTGGGGCCAACGTCCTGACTTTC; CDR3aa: CAIGVVGANVLTF
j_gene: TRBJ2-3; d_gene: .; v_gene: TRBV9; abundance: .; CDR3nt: TGTGCCAGCAGCGCCCTCCTCAGTGCGGGTACGCAGTATTTT; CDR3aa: CASSALLSAGTQYF